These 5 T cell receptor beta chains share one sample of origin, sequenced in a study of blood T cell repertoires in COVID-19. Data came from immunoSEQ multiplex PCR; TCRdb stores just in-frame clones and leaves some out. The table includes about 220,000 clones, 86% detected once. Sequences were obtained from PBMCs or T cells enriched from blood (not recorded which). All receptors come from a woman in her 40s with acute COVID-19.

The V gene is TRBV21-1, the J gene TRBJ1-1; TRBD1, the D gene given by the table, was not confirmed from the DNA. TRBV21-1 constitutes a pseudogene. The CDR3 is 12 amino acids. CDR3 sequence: CASSKGTGAAFF. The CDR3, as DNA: TGTGCCAGCAGCAAGGGGACAGGGGCAGCTTTCTTT.

CDR3 nucleotide sequence: TGTGCCAGCAGTCGAAGGACTAGCGGGGTGAATGAGCAGTTCTTC. This codes for CASSRRTSGVNEQFF. The V call is TRBV28, the J call TRBJ2-1; 12 bases match TRBD2. V gave up 5 bases and J gave up 7 bases; unmatched junction bases: 6. This CDR3 spans 15 amino acids. Looked up from germline, CDR1 is MDHEN and CDR2 is SYDVKM.

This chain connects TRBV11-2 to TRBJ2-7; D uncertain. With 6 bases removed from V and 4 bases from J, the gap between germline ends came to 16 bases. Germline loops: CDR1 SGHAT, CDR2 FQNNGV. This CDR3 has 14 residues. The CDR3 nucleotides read TGTGCCAGCAGTCGAAGACATAGTAGTTACGAGCAGTACTTC. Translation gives CASSRRHSSYEQYF.

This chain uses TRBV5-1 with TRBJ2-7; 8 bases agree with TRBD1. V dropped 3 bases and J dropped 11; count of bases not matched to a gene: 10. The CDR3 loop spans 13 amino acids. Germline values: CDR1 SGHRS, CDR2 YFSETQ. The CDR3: CASSSTGASTKYF. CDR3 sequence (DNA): TGCGCCAGCAGCTCGACAGGGGCCTCTACGAAGTACTTC.

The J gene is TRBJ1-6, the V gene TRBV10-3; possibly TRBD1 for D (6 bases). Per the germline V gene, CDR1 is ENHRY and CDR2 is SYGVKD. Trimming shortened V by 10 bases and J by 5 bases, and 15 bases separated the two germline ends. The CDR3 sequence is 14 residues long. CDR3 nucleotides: TGTGCCACCAGACCGGGACAAGATAATTCACCCCTCCACTTT. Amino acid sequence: CATRPGQDNSPLHF.